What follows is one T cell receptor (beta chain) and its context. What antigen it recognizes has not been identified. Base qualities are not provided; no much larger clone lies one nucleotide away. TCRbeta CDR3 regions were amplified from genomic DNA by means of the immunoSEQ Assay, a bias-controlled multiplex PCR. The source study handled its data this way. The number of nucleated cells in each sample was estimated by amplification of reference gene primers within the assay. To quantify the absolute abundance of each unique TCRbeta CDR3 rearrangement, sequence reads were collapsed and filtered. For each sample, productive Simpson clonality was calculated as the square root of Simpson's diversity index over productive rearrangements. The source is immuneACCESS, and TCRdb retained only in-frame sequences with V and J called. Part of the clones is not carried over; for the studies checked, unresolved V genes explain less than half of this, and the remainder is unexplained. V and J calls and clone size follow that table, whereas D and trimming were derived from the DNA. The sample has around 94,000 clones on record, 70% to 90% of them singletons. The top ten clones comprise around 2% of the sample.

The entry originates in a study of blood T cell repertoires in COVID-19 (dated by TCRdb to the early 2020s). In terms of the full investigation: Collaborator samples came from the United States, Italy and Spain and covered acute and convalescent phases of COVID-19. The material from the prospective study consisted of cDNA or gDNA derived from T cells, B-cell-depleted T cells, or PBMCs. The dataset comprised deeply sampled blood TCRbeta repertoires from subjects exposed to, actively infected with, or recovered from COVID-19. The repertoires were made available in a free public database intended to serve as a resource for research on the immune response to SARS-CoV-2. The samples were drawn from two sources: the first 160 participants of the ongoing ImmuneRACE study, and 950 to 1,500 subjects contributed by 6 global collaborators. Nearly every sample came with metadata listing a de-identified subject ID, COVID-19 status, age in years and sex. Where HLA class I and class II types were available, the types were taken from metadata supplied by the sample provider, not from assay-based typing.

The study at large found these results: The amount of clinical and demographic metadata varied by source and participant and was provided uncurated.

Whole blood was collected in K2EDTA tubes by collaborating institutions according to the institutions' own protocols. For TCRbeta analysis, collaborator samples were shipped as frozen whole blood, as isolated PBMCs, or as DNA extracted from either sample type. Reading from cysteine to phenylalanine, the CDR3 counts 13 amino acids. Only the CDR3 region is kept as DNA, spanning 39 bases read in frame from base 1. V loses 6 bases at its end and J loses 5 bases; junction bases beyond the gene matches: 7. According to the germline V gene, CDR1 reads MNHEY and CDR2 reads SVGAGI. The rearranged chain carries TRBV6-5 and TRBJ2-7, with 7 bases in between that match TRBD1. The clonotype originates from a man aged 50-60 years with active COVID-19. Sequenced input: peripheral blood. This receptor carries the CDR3 CASRTDRANEQYF. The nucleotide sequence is TGTGCCAGCAGAACCGACAGGGCGAACGAGCAGTACTTC.